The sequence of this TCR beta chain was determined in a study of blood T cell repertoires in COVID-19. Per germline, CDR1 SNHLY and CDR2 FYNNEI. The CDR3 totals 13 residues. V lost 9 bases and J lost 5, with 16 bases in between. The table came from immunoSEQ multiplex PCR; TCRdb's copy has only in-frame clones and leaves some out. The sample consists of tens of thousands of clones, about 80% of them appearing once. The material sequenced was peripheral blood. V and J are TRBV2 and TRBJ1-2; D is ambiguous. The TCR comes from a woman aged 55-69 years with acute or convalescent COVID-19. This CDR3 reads CASTLGRDYGYTF. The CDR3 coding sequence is TGTGCCAGTACCCTGGGCCGGGATTATGGCTACACCTTC.